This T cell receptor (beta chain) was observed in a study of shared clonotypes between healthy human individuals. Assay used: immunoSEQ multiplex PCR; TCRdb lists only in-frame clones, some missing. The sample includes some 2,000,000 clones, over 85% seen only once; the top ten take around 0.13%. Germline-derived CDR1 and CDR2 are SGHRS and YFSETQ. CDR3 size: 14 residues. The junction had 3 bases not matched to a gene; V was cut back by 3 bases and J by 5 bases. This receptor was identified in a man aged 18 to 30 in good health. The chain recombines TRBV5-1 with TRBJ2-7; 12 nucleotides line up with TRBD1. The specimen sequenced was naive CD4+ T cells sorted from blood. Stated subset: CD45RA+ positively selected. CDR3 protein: CASSWGQGAHEQYF. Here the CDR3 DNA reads TGCGCCAGCAGCTGGGGACAGGGGGCCCACGAGCAGTACTTC.